This is a list of T cell receptor beta chains from one sample in a study of CD8 T cells in Susac syndrome. A single record per CDR3 protein comes from TCRdb applying MiXCR to the immunoSEQ multiplex PCR reads. Of a few hundred thousand distinct CDR3 sequences in the sample, around 93% were seen once. The sequenced sample consisted of CD4+ T cells from PBMCs. These receptors came from a human donor with Susac syndrome. The CDR3 runs from the conserved cysteine through the conserved F or W. A D gene is named only where the DNA matches it firmly. Size values are once, few and many counts, or a class for expanded clones, and some rows have none.

CDR3 protein,CDR3 DNA,J gene,V gene,clone size,D gene
CASSGRDRENQPQHF,TGTGCCAGTAGTGGCCGGGACAGGGAAAATCAGCCCCAGCATTTT,TRBJ1-5,TRBV19,-,TRBD1
CASSPGTGQGNQPQHF,TGCGCCAGCAGCCCGGGGACAGGGCAGGGCAATCAGCCCCAGCATTTT,TRBJ1-5,TRBV5-1,-,TRBD1
CASSQDRGADTQYF,TGTGCCAGCAGTCAGGACAGGGGGGCAGATACGCAGTATTTT,TRBJ2-3,TRBV5-6,few,TRBD1
CASRRGDTDRGGNSPLHF,TGTGCCAGCAGGAGAGGAGATACTGACAGGGGCGGCAATTCACCCCTCCACTTT,TRBJ1-6,TRBV6-2/TRBV6-3,-,TRBD1
CAWSVPGNTIYF,TGTGCCTGGAGTGTACCTGGAAACACCATATATTTT,TRBJ1-3,TRBV30,-,-
CATSEGGDPTDTQYF,TGTGCCACCAGTGAAGGCGGGGACCCCACAGATACGCAGTATTTT,TRBJ2-3,TRBV24-1,once,-
CASSQASGSPLHF,TGTGCCAGCAGCCAGGCCTCGGGTTCACCCCTCCACTTT,TRBJ1-6,TRBV3-1,once,-
CASSLGGLGSPLHF,TGTGCCAGCAGCTTGGGAGGCTTGGGTTCACCCCTCCACTTT,TRBJ1-6,TRBV5-6,-,-
CSVAVNSGNTIYF,TGCAGCGTTGCCGTGAACTCTGGAAACACCATATATTTT,TRBJ1-3,TRBV29-1,-,-
CASSPGLLETQYF,TGTGCCAGCAGCCCGGGACTTCTAGAGACCCAGTACTTC,TRBJ2-5,TRBV6-6,-,-
CASSLAPSTQGYTF,TGTGCCAGCAGCTTAGCTCCCTCCACCCAAGGCTACACCTTC,TRBJ1-2,TRBV7-2,-,-
CASGQKDSSVSQETQYF,TGTGCTAGTGGTCAGAAGGACAGCTCTGTGTCCCAAGAGACCCAGTACTTC,TRBJ2-5,TRBV12-5,-,-
CSARADQNTEAFF,TGCAGTGCTAGAGCCGACCAGAACACTGAAGCTTTCTTT,TRBJ1-1,TRBV20-1,-,-
CASSLLMGNTEAFF,TGTGCCAGCAGCTTATTAATGGGGAACACTGAAGCTTTCTTT,TRBJ1-1,TRBV7-2,-,-
CSGSGYTF,TGCAGCGGGTCGGGCTACACCTTC,TRBJ1-2,TRBV29-1,-,-
CASSHPLPGETQYF,TGCGCCAGCAGCCACCCCCTACCAGGGGAGACCCAGTACTTC,TRBJ2-5,TRBV4-1,-,-
CASSPSGWTEAFF,TGTGCCAGCAGTCCCTCCGGGTGGACTGAAGCTTTCTTT,TRBJ1-1,TRBV12-3/TRBV12-4,-,-
CASSLSGINEQFF,TGTGCCAGCAGCTTATCCGGGATTAATGAGCAGTTCTTC,TRBJ2-1,TRBV5-5,once,-
CASSLESRTATYGYTF,TGCGCCAGCAGCTTGGAATCCCGGACAGCTACGTATGGCTACACCTTC,TRBJ1-2,TRBV5-1,-,-
CASSSGPSGGAPDTQYF,TGTGCCAGCAGCTCTGGCCCTAGCGGGGGGGCTCCAGATACGCAGTATTTT,TRBJ2-3,TRBV7-9,-,TRBD2
CASSRPGQGPAEQYF,TGCGCCAGCAGTCGGCCGGGACAGGGTCCTGCAGAGCAGTACTTC,TRBJ2-7,TRBV5-1,-,TRBD1
CAISESNRGAPRDEQFF,TGTGCCATCAGTGAGTCGAATCGGGGGGCCCCCAGGGATGAGCAGTTCTTC,TRBJ2-1,TRBV10-3,-,-
CASGIAGYEQYF,TGTGCTAGTGGCATAGCGGGCTACGAGCAGTACTTC,TRBJ2-7,TRBV12-5,-,TRBD2
CASNPGGRGEKLFF,TGTGCCAGCAACCCGGGAGGGAGAGGCGAAAAACTGTTTTTT,TRBJ1-4,TRBV6-1,-,-
CASSQRGTGYNSPLHF,TGTGCCAGCAGCCAACGCGGGACAGGATATAATTCACCCCTCCACTTT,TRBJ1-6,TRBV3-1,-,TRBD1
CASSNYEKLFF,TGTGCCAGCAGTAACTATGAAAAACTGTTTTTT,TRBJ1-4,TRBV2,-,-
CASSLGTVDTNQPQHF,TGCGCCAGCAGCCTGGGGACAGTCGACACCAATCAGCCCCAGCATTTT,TRBJ1-5,TRBV5-1,-,TRBD1
CASSATLGGASQETQYF,TGTGCCAGCAGTGCGACCCTCGGGGGAGCAAGTCAAGAGACCCAGTACTTC,TRBJ2-5,TRBV6-2/TRBV6-3,-,-
CASSYSLTGNTEAFF,TGTGCCAGCAGTTACTCCCTGACAGGGAACACTGAAGCTTTCTTT,TRBJ1-1,TRBV6-5,-,-
CASSTRTNQPQHF,TGTGCCAGCAGTACACGGACCAATCAGCCCCAGCATTTT,TRBJ1-5,TRBV28,-,-
CASSSTTGFRETQYF,TGTGCCAGCAGTTCGACGACAGGGTTTAGGGAGACCCAGTACTTC,TRBJ2-5,TRBV7-2,-,TRBD1
CSAPAAGEANEKLFF,TGCAGTGCCCCCGCGGCAGGGGAGGCTAATGAAAAACTGTTTTTT,TRBJ1-4,TRBV20-1,-,-
CASSQRQRNYGYTF,TGCGCCAGCAGCCAGCGACAGAGAAACTATGGCTACACCTTC,TRBJ1-2,TRBV4-3,-,-
CASSQDQDLYGYTF,TGTGCCAGCAGCCAAGATCAGGACCTTTATGGCTACACCTTC,TRBJ1-2,TRBV3-1,-,-
CASSLGPAGGPIQETQYF,TGCGCCAGCAGCTTAGGACCTGCGGGGGGTCCTATTCAAGAGACCCAGTACTTC,TRBJ2-5,TRBV5-1,-,TRBD2
CASSQDRLYNEQFF,TGCGCCAGCAGCCAAGATAGGCTTTACAATGAGCAGTTCTTC,TRBJ2-1,TRBV4-3,-,-
CASRGGARTGELFF,TGTGCCTCCCGCGGGGGGGCCCGCACCGGGGAGCTGTTTTTT,TRBJ2-2,TRBV6-2/TRBV6-3,-,TRBD2
CASSLPERGKLFF,TGTGCCAGCAGCTTGCCGGAGAGGGGAAAACTGTTTTTT,TRBJ1-4,TRBV5-4,-,-
CASGERAGDQPQHF,TGTGCCAGCGGGGAACGCGCGGGAGATCAGCCCCAGCATTTT,TRBJ1-5,TRBV6-1,-,-
CASSQGIGNSGANVLTF,TGCGCCAGCAGCCAAGGAATAGGGAACTCTGGGGCCAACGTCCTGACTTTC,TRBJ2-6,TRBV4-3,-,-
CSAPPRLKETQYF,TGCAGTGCCCCCCCACGGCTCAAAGAGACCCAGTACTTC,TRBJ2-5,TRBV20-1,-,-
CASSILRQGGGELFF,TGTGCCAGCAGTATACTCAGACAGGGCGGCGGGGAGCTGTTTTTT,TRBJ2-2,TRBV6-2/TRBV6-3,-,TRBD1
CASSLAASGGQPQHF,TGTGCCAGCAGCTTAGCGGCCTCAGGGGGGCAGCCCCAGCATTTT,TRBJ1-5,TRBV7-2,-,TRBD1
CASSVSSGITAATQYF,TGTGCCAGCAGCGTTTCTAGCGGGATAACCGCGGCGACCCAGTACTTC,TRBJ2-5,TRBV9,-,TRBD2
CASSLGGTQREQFF,TGCGCCAGCAGCTTGGGGGGCACCCAGCGTGAGCAGTTCTTC,TRBJ2-1,TRBV5-1,few,-
CASSPSIMTEAFF,TGTGCCAGCAGCCCCTCCATTATGACTGAAGCTTTCTTT,TRBJ1-1,TRBV12-3/TRBV12-4,-,-
CASTYPSNHGAFF,TGTGCCAGCACTTACCCCTCGAACCATGGGGCTTTCTTT,TRBJ1-1,TRBV6-2/TRBV6-3,-,-
CASSQGSHTEAFF,TGTGCCAGCAGCCAAGGGTCCCACACTGAAGCTTTCTTT,TRBJ1-1,TRBV3-1,-,-
CASSRNSDTEAFF,TGCGCCAGCAGCCGTAACAGTGACACTGAAGCTTTCTTT,TRBJ1-1,TRBV4-3,-,-
CASGHRGVDGELFF,TGTGCCAGCGGACACAGGGGTGTGGACGGGGAGCTGTTTTTT,TRBJ2-2,TRBV25-1,-,TRBD1
CASRLVAGELFF,TGTGCCAGCAGACTAGTAGCCGGGGAGCTGTTTTTT,TRBJ2-2,TRBV3-1,-,-
CASSPRVETQYF,TGTGCCAGCAGCCCCCGCGTAGAGACCCAGTACTTC,TRBJ2-5,TRBV7-8,-,-
CASSYPSAREARNEQFF,TGTGCCAGCAGTTATCCGTCGGCCAGGGAGGCTCGCAATGAGCAGTTCTTC,TRBJ2-1,TRBV6-5,-,-
CASSLGASGLSDTQYF,TGTGCCAGCAGCTTGGGGGCTAGCGGGTTGTCAGATACGCAGTATTTT,TRBJ2-3,TRBV5-4,-,TRBD2